This TCR beta chain was documented in a study of blood T cell repertoires in COVID-19. The CDR3 is 11 amino acids. V gave up 6 bases and J gave up 6 bases, with 9 bases separating them. Looked up from germline, CDR1 is DFQATT and CDR2 is SNEGSKA (reference sequence). In the source study's methods: Amplification of reference gene primers provided the estimated nucleated cell counts. Profiled with immunoSEQ multiplex PCR; TCRdb holds only in-frame clones, not every one. The V and J calls and the clone size are those of that table, but D and trimming were determined from the DNA. The sample contains about 310,000 clones, around 89% of which appear only once.

This TCR derives from a woman aged 18-29 years with acute COVID-19. The genes are TRBV20-1 and TRBJ2-1, with a possible D match to TRBD2 (5 bases). The sample taken for sequencing was PBMCs or T cells enriched from blood (not recorded which). The chain's CDR3 is CSAQRINEQFF. The CDR3, as DNA: TGCAGTGCGCAGCGGATCAATGAGCAGTTCTTC.